These 6 T cell receptor beta chains originate from one sample sequenced in a study of blood T cell repertoires in COVID-19. Assay: immunoSEQ multiplex PCR; the TCRdb copy retains only in-frame clones and omits some. The sample lists about 53,000 clones, 65% to 85% occurring once. The specimen was peripheral blood. Receptors were obtained from a man aged 65 to 79 with active or convalescent COVID-19.

This clone has more than one count but fewer than ten. The rearrangement joins TRBV19 to TRBJ1-5; 7 nucleotides align to TRBD1. The ends lost 7 bases at V and 2 bases at J; junction bases unmatched: 11. This CDR3 contains 16 residues. Germline V gene sequence: CDR1 LNHDA, CDR2 SQIVND (reference sequence). The CDR3 nucleotides are TGTGCCAGTAAGGGTAGGGGGCGGGTCGGCAATCAGCCCCAGCATTTT. Protein: CASKGRGRVGNQPQHF.

The CDR3 sequence is CASSQDRGGSGELFF. The CDR3 bases are TGTGCCAGTAGTCAAGACCGAGGGGGCTCCGGGGAGCTGTTTTTT. The chain employs TRBV19 and TRBJ2-2; 7 nucleotides match TRBD1. The CDR3 has 15 residues. Trimming at V came to 5 bases and at J to 6 bases, leaving 9 bases not matched to a gene. Per the germline V gene, CDR1 is LNHDA and CDR2 is SQIVND (reference sequence).

The J gene is TRBJ2-1, the V gene TRBV24-1; 10 bases match TRBD2. V lost 5 bases, J lost 5 bases, and 8 bases stayed unmatched. The germline CDR1 and CDR2 sequences are KGHDR and SFDVKD. The CDR3 sequence is 16 residues long. CDR3 nucleotides: TGTGCCACCAGTGGCCGTGGACTAGCGGAAAACAATGAGCAGTTCTTC. Protein product: CATSGRGLAENNEQFF.

This chain links TRBV10-3 with TRBJ1-5, with D possibly matching TRBD1 (6 bases). V dropped 0 bases and J dropped 3 bases, with 15 bases sitting between them. CDR1 and CDR2 from the germline V gene are ENHRY and SYGVKD. CDR3 length equals 17 residues. The CDR3 coding sequence is TGTGCCATCAGTGAGTCGGGGGGAGGGGGAGTCAATCAGCCCCAGCATTTT. Translating gives CAISESGGGGVNQPQHF.

V and J are TRBV24-1 and TRBJ2-1; a possible D gene is TRBD2 (5 bases). V lost 8 bases and J 0 bases, leaving 19 bases between the germline ends. This CDR3 has 17 residues. Per the germline V gene, CDR1 is KGHDR and CDR2 is SFDVKD. The CDR3 reads CATKAAGAESSYNEQFF. CDR3 in DNA: TGTGCCACCAAAGCGGCCGGAGCGGAGAGCTCCTACAATGAGCAGTTCTTC.

The rearrangement joins TRBV5-5 to TRBJ2-7, with D perhaps TRBD1 (6 bases). Germline-derived CDR1 and CDR2 are SGHKS and YYEKEE (reference sequence). The V end was cut by 4 bases, the J end by 5 bases, with 16 bases between. There are 14 residues in the CDR3. Here the CDR3 reads CASSRLPGADEQYF. CDR3 sequence (DNA): TGTGCCAGCAGCCGGTTACCAGGGGCGGACGAGCAGTACTTC.